Listed here are 13 T cell receptor beta chains from one sample, sequenced in a study of cytomegalovirus exposure and HLA in healthy donors. The PCR made use of 60 Vbeta and 13 Jbeta primers. Assay: immunoSEQ multiplex PCR; the TCRdb copy retains only in-frame clones and omits some. This table holds over 200,000 clones, 80% to 90% found once. The sequenced sample was PBMCs. These receptors all come from a woman aged 18-29 years in good health and CMV-seronegative.

On this clone: The junction shows a germline mismatch at one end, possibly a read error. The rearrangement joins TRBV5-6 to TRBJ2-3, with D perhaps matching TRBD2 (6 bases). Germline-derived CDR1 and CDR2 are SGHDT and YYEEEE. This CDR3 region has 12 residues. The CDR3 nucleotides are TGTGCCAGCAGCCCCTCGGGAGATGCGCAGTATTTT. Translation: CASSPSGDAQYF.

The J gene is TRBJ2-1, the V gene TRBV6-6; TRBD2 is a possible D gene (7 bases). Germline loops: CDR1 MNHNY, CDR2 SVGAGI (reference sequence). The CDR3 length is 15 residues. V dropped 8 bases and J dropped 3 bases, with 17 bases sitting between them. The DNA for the CDR3 is TGTGCCAGCGCTCCTGCGGGGGCGGGCTACAATGAGCAGTTCTTC. This gives the protein CASAPAGAGYNEQFF.

V gene TRBV6-5 combines with J gene TRBJ2-1; 13 positions agree with TRBD2. V dropped 5 bases and J dropped 9; count of bases not matched to a gene: 7. Per germline, CDR1 MNHEY and CDR2 SVGAGI. The CDR3 consists of 15 residues. This CDR3 reads CASSKRTSGRAEQFF. The CDR3 DNA reads as TGTGCCAGCAGTAAGAGGACTAGCGGGAGAGCTGAGCAGTTCTTC.

This clone was found once. V usage is TRBV7-2 and J usage is TRBJ1-2, with 10 nucleotides matching TRBD1. Germline CDR1 is SGHTA and CDR2 is FQGNSA. The CDR3 contains 17 residues. V shed 7 bases and J 4 bases; nucleotides not matched to a gene: 15. The CDR3 DNA follows: TGTGCCAGCATCCGAGAACCGACAGGGGGCCGTGGCTATGGCTACACCTTC. It yields the protein CASIREPTGGRGYGYTF. The complete variable domain, with remaining parts taken from reference TRBV7-2 and TRBJ1-2, reads GAGVSQSPSNKVTEKGKDVELRCDPISGHTALYWYRQSLGQGLEFLIYFQGNSAPDKSGLPSDRFSAERTGGSVSTLTIQRTQQEDSAVYLCASIREPTGGRGYGYTFGSGTRLTVV.

The chain is built from TRBV28 and TRBJ1-6; D gene ambiguous. This CDR3 has 15 amino acids. Trimming stripped 5 bases from V and 3 bases from J, with 11 bases between. Germline values: CDR1 MDHEN, CDR2 SYDVKM. DNA of the CDR3: TGTGCCAGCAGTACGGGAACTATCTATAATTCACCCCTCCACTTT. It is translated as CASSTGTIYNSPLHF.

The chain carries TRBV11-2 and TRBJ2-7, with TRBD2 matching 7 bases. With 4 bases clipped from V and 3 bases from J, the junction kept 6 bases outside the gene matches. The germline V gene encodes CDR1 SGHAT and CDR2 FQNNGV. The CDR3 has 14 residues. The DNA of the CDR3 is TGTGCCAGCAGCTCAATAGCGGGTGGCTACGAGCAGTACTTC. It is translated as CASSSIAGGYEQYF.

The V and J genes are TRBV28 and TRBJ1-5; unclear D gene. V lost 1 base, J lost 7 bases, and 2 bases lay in between. Germline V gives CDR1 MDHEN, CDR2 SYDVKM. The CDR3 has 11 residues. DNA of the CDR3: TGTGCCAGCAGTTTATTACAGCCCCAGCATTTT. Translating gives CASSLLQPQHF.

The chain couples TRBV5-1 to TRBJ2-7; 13 positions match TRBD2. The CDR3 is 16 amino acids. Germline CDR1 SGHRS, CDR2 YFSETQ. J gave up 4 bases and V 4 bases, and 8 bases lay outside the gene matches. CDR3 coding DNA: TGCGCCAGCAGCCCCAGGACTAGCGGGGGTTGGTACGAGCAGTACTTC. The encoded protein is CASSPRTSGGWYEQYF.

The chain joins TRBV7-2 to TRBJ1-5; perhaps TRBD1 as D (6 bases). The CDR3 length is 13 residues. Germline V CDR1 and CDR2: SGHTA, FQGNSA. Trimming removed 5 bases at V and 5 bases at J, with 10 bases between. CDR3 coding DNA: TGTGCCAGCAGCGGACAGTCATATCAGCCCCAGCATTTT. This gives the protein CASSGQSYQPQHF.

The rearrangement links TRBV6-1 to TRBJ2-1; TRBD1 aligns across 7 bases. The CDR3 length is 15 residues. The V and J ends lost 4 bases and 0 bases, in that order; junction bases with no gene match: 3. CDR1 and CDR2 (germline): MNHNS, SASEGT. CDR3 sequence reads: CASSADRVSYNEQFF. DNA of the CDR3: TGTGCCAGCAGTGCCGACAGGGTCTCCTACAATGAGCAGTTCTTC.

This clone was picked up a small number of times. The chain recombines TRBV4-1 with TRBJ2-1, with 9 bases that match TRBD1. Germline V gives CDR1 MGHRA, CDR2 YSYEKL. V lost 0 bases and J lost 2; bases outside the gene matches: 8. This CDR3 contains 18 residues. CDR3 sequence (DNA): TGCGCCAGCAGCCAAGATGCGCGACAGGGGGGCCCCTACAATGAGCAGTTCTTC. Encoded protein: CASSQDARQGGPYNEQFF.

The chain combines TRBV5-1 with TRBJ2-7; weak D call: TRBD1 (6 bases). Germline CDR1 reads SGHRS; CDR2 reads YFSETQ. V was trimmed by 0 bases and J by 2 bases, leaving 9 bases between them. The CDR3 is 14 amino acids. The CDR3, as DNA: TGCGCCAGCAGCTTGGATTGGGGGCCCTACGAGCAGTACTTC. Protein product: CASSLDWGPYEQYF.

The chain has TRBV9 and TRBJ2-7, with TRBD2 matching 11 bases. The V and J ends lost 0 bases and 5 bases, in that order; junction bases with no gene match: 4. The CDR3 totals 15 residues. Germline CDR1 is SGDLS and CDR2 is YYNGEE. CDR3 region: CASSVGLAGQHEQYF. In nucleotides, the CDR3 is TGTGCCAGCAGCGTAGGACTAGCGGGACAGCACGAGCAGTACTTC.